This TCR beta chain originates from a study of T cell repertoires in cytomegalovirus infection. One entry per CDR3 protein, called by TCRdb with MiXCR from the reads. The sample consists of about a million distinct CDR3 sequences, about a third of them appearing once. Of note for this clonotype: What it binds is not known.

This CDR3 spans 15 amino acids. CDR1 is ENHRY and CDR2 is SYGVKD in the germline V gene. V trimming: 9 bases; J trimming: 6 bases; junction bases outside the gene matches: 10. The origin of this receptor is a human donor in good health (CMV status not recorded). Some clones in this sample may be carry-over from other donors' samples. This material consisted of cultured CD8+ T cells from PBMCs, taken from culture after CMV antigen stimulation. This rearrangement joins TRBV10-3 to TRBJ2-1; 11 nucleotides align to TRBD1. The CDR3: CAINSTGTGGNEQFF. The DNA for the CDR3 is TGTGCCATTAATTCAACCGGGACAGGGGGCAATGAGCAGTTCTTC.